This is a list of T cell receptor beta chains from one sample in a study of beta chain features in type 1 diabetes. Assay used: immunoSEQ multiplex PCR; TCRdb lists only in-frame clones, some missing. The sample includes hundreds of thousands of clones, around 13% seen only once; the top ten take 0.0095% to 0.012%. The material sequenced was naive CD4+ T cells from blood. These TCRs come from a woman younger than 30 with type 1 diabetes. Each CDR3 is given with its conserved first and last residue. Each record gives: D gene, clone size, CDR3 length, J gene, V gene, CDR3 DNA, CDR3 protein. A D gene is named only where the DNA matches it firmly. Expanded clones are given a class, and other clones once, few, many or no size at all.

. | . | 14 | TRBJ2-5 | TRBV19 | TGTGCCAGTAGTGAGGAGCCTTTGAGGGAGACCCAGTACTTC | CASSEEPLRETQYF
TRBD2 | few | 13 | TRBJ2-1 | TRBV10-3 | TGTGCCATCAAGGCTGCGGGAGGGGATGAGCAGTTCTTC | CAIKAAGGDEQFF
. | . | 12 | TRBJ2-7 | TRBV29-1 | TGCAGCGTTTCCGACAGCCACTACGAGCAGTACTTC | CSVSDSHYEQYF
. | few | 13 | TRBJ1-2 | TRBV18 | TGTGCCAGCTCTCCGGGACTCGAGGGGGGCTACACCTTC | CASSPGLEGGYTF
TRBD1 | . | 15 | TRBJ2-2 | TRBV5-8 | TGTGCCAGCAGCTTTGACAGGGGCTCAGGCGGGGAGCTGTTTTTT | CASSFDRGSGGELFF
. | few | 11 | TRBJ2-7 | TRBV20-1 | TGCAGTGCTAGGAGCGTTTACGAGCAGTACTTC | CSARSVYEQYF
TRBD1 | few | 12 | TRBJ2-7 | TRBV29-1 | TGCAGCGGGGGGGACAGGGCTTACGAGCAGTACTTC | CSGGDRAYEQYF
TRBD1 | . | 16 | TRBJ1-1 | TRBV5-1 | TGCGCCAGCAGCCTACAGGGGGGACCCATGAACACTGAAGCTTTCTTT | CASSLQGGPMNTEAFF
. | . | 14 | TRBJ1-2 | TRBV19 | TGTGCCAGTAGTATAGGTCAGGGGAGCTATGGCTACACCTTC | CASSIGQGSYGYTF
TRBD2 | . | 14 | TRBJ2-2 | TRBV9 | TGTGCCAGCAGCGATAGGACTAGCACCGGGGAGCTGTTTTTT | CASSDRTSTGELFF
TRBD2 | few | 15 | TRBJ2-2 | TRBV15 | TGTGCCACCAGCCCCAGGACTAGAGGGACCGGGGAGCTGTTTTTT | CATSPRTRGTGELFF
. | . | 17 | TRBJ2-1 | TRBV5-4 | TGTGCCAGCAGCCTAGGGGGTTTAATAGAGTCGGAAAATGAGCAGTTCTTC | CASSLGGLIESENEQFF
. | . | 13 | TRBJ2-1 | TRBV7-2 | TGTGCCAGCAGCTTATTTCGAGCTAATGAGCAGTTCTTC | CASSLFRANEQFF
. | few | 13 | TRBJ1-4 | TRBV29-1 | TGCAGCGCGAACCGGGGGGAGGGTGAAAAACTGTTTTTT | CSANRGEGEKLFF
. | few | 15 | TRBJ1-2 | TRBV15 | TGTGCCACCAGCAGAGATCTAAGCGAAATTTATGGCTACACCTTC | CATSRDLSEIYGYTF
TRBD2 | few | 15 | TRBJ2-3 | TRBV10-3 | TGTGCCATCAGTGATACGCTAGCGGGTGCAGGGACGCAGTATTTT | CAISDTLAGAGTQYF
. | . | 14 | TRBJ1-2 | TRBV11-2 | TGTGCCAGCAGCTTAGAATGGGGCCTGGGCGGCTACACCTTC | CASSLEWGLGGYTF
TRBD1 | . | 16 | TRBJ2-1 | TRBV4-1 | TGCGCCAGCAGCCCCCACCGGGACAGACCCTACAATGAGCAGTTCTTC | CASSPHRDRPYNEQFF
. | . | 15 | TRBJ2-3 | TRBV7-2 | TGTGCCAGCAGCTTTGGTAGGGGGTTCTGGGATACGCAGTATTTT | CASSFGRGFWDTQYF
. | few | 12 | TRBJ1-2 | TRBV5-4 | TGTGCCAGCAGCTTGGATGGGGAGGGCTACACCTTC | CASSLDGEGYTF
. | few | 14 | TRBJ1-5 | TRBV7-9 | TGTGCCAGCAGCTTCGGGGTGGACAATCAGCCCCAGCATTTT | CASSFGVDNQPQHF
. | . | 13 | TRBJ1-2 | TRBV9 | TGTGCCAGCAGCCCCCCAGGGAACTATGGCTACACCTTC | CASSPPGNYGYTF
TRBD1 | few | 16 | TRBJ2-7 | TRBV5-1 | TGCGCCAGCAGCTTGGACGGGACAGAGGTATCCTACGAGCAGTACTTC | CASSLDGTEVSYEQYF
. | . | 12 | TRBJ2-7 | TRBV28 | TGTGCCAGCAGTTTAAGAGACTACGAGCAGTACTTC | CASSLRDYEQYF
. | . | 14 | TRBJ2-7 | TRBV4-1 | TGCGCCAGCAGCCAAGATCGGAGGGACTACGAGCAGTACTTC | CASSQDRRDYEQYF
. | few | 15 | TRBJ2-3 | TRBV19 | TGTGCCAGTAGTATAATGCTTACAAGCACAGATACGCAGTATTTT | CASSIMLTSTDTQYF
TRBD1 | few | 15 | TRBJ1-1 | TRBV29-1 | TGCAGCGTTGAAGAGGACAGGTTGCGGAACACTGAAGCTTTCTTT | CSVEEDRLRNTEAFF
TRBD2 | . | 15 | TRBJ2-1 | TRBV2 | TGTGCCAGCAGCCAAAGCGGGAGTTCCTACAATGAGCAGTTCTTC | CASSQSGSSYNEQFF
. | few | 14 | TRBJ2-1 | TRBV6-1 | TGTGCCAGCAGTGAAACCCCAGGGGTGGGGGAGCAGTTCTTC | CASSETPGVGEQFF
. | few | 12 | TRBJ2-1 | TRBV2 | TGTGCCAGCTCTGCCGCGAAACATGAGCAGTTCTTC | CASSAAKHEQFF
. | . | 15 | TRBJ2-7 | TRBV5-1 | TGCGCCAGCAGCTTCGCTCTTAGCGGAACCTACGAGCAGTACTTC | CASSFALSGTYEQYF
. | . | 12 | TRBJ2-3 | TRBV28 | TGTGCCAGCAGTATGGCGGCGCGGGGGCAGTATTTT | CASSMAARGQYF
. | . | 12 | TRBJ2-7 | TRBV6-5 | TGTGCCAGCAGTTCACGCGTGGACGAGCAGTACTTC | CASSSRVDEQYF